These 2 T cell receptor beta chains were sequenced from one sample in a study of T cells in localized non-small cell lung cancer. Measured with immunoSEQ multiplex PCR; TCRdb has only the in-frame clones, and not every one. The profile shows 7,000 to 8,000 clones, about 92% of them singletons. This sample comprised peripheral blood mononuclear cells, obtained before any cancer treatment. The receptor set was obtained from a male donor aged 60 or over with stage II lung adenocarcinoma.

J is TRBJ1-3 and V is TRBV7-2; D ambiguous. V shed 5 bases and J shed 2 bases, with 10 bases lying between them. The CDR3 runs 14 residues. Per germline, CDR1 SGHTA and CDR2 FQGNSA. This CDR3 reads CASSLREPGNTIYF. In DNA form, the CDR3 reads TGTGCCAGCAGCCTTCGAGAGCCTGGAAACACCATATATTTT.

The gene calls are TRBV19 and TRBJ1-2; D is uncertain. Trimming pared 4 bases from V and 0 bases from J, leaving 9 bases between. The CDR3 sequence is 14 residues long. CDR1 and CDR2 (germline): LNHDA, SQIVND (reference sequence). The CDR3 spells CASSRGNTNYGYTF. The CDR3, as DNA: TGTGCCAGTAGTAGAGGGAATACTAACTATGGCTACACCTTC.